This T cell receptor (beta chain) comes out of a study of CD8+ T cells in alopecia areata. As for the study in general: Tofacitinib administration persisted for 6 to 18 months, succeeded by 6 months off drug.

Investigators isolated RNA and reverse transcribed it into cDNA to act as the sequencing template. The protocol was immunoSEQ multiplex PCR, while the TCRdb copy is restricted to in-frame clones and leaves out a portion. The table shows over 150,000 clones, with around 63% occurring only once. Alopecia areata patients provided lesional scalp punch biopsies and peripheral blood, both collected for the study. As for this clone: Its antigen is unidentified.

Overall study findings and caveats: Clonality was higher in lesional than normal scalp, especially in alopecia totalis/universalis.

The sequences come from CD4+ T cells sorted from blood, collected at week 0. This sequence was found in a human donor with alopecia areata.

CDR3 amino acids: CASSQMGQGEGYGYTF. CDR3 bases: TGCGCCAGCAGCCAAATGGGACAGGGGGAAGGCTATGGCTACACCTTC. V usage is TRBV4-1 and J usage is TRBJ1-2, with 11 bases matching TRBD1. This CDR3 has 16 residues. Trimming took 2 bases from V and 4 from J; bases not matched to a gene: 6. Germline V gives CDR1 MGHRA, CDR2 YSYEKL.